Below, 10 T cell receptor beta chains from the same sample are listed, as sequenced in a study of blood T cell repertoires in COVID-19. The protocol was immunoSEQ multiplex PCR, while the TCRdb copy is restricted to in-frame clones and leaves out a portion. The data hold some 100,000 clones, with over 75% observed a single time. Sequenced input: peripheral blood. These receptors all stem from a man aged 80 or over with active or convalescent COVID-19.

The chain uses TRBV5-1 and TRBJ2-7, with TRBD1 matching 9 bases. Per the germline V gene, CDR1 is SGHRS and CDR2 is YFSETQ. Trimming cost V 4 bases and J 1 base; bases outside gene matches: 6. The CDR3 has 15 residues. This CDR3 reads CASSPRQGVSYEQYF. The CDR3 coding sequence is TGCGCCAGCAGCCCAAGACAGGGGGTGTCCTACGAGCAGTACTTC.

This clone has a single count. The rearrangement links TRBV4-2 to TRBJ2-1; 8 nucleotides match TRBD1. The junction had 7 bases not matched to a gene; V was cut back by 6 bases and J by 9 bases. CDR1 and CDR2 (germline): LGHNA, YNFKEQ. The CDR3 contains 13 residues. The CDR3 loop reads CASRPTGAGEQFF. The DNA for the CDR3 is TGTGCCAGCAGACCGACAGGGGCTGGTGAGCAGTTCTTC.

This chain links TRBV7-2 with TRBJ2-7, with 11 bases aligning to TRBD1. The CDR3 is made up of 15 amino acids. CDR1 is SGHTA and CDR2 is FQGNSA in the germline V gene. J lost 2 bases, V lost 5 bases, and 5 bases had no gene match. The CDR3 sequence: CASSPRTGGAYEQYF. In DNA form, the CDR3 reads TGTGCCAGCAGCCCCAGGACAGGGGGCGCCTACGAGCAGTACTTC.

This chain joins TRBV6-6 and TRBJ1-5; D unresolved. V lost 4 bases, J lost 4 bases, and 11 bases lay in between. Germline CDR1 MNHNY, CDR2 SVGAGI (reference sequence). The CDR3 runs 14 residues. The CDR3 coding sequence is TGTGCCAGCAGTTCCAATACACCAAATCAGCCCCAGCATTTT. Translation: CASSSNTPNQPQHF.

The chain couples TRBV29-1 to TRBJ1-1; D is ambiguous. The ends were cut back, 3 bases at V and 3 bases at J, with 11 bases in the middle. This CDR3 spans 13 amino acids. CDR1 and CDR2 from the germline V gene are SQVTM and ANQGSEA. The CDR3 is CSVEAARDTEAFF. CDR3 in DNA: TGCAGCGTTGAGGCGGCACGGGACACTGAAGCTTTCTTT.

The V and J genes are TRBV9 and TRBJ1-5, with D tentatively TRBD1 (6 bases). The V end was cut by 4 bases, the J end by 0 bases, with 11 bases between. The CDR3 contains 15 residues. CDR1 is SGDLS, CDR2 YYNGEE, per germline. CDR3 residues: CASSFTGSSNQPQHF. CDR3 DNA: TGTGCCAGCAGCTTCACAGGGAGTAGCAATCAGCCCCAGCATTTT.

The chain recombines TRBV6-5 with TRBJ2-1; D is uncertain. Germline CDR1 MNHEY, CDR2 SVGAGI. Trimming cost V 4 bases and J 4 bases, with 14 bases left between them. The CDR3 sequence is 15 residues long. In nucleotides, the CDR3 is TGTGCCAGCAGTTCTAGGCTTACCGTTTACAATGAGCAGTTCTTC. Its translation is CASSSRLTVYNEQFF.

Written as DNA, the CDR3 is TGCGCCAGCAGCCAAGATCAGGGCCGCACGTCGAACACTGAAGCTTTCTTT. The encoded protein is CASSQDQGRTSNTEAFF. The chain has TRBV4-3 and TRBJ1-1; D perhaps matches TRBD1 (5 bases). The CDR3 length is 17 residues. CDR1 is LGHNA, CDR2 YSLEER, per germline. V gave up 0 bases and J gave up 1 base, with 15 bases separating them.

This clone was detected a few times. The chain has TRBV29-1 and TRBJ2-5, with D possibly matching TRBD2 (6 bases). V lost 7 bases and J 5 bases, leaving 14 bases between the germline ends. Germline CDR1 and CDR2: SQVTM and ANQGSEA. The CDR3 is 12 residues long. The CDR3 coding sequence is TGCAGCGGCGGGGCAGGCGGGGAGACCCAGTACTTC. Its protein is CSGGAGGETQYF.

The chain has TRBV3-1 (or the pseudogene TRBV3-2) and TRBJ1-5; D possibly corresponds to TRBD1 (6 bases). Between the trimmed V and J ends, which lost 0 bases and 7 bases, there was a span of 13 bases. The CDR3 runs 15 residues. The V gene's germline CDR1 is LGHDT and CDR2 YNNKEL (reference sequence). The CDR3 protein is CASSQDITGSQPQHF. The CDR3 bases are TGTGCCAGCAGCCAAGATATCACAGGGAGCCAGCCCCAGCATTTT.